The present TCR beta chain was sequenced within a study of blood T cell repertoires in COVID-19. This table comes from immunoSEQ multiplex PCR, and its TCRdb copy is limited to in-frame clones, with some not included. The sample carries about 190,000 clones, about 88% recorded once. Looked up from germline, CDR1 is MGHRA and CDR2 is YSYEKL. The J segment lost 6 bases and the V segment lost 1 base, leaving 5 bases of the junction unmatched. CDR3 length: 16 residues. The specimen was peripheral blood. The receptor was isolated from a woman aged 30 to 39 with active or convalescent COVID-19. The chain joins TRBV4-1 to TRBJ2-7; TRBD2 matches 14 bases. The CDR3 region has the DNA TGCGCCAGCAGCCAAGGACTAGCGGGAGGGCCGGGCGAGCAGTACTTC. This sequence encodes CASSQGLAGGPGEQYF.